This entry is about one TCR beta chain. The CDR3 totals 15 residues. CDR1 DFQATT and CDR2 SNEGSKA come from the germline V gene (reference sequence). V shed 3 bases, J shed 5 bases, and the junction held 5 bases outside the gene matches. The authors' processing: Nucleated cell counts were estimated from reference gene primer amplification. TCRdb's table, derived via immunoSEQ multiplex PCR, lists solely in-frame clones and lacks some. V and J calls and clone size come straight from that table; D and trimming were deduced from the DNA. In the table there are roughly 260,000 clones, roughly 82% of which are singletons. The record originates from a study of blood T cell repertoires in COVID-19.

The sequence came from a woman of 80 years or more with active or convalescent COVID-19. The rearrangement links TRBV20-1 to TRBJ2-7, with 15 bases identical to TRBD2. Sequencing was done on a sample of peripheral blood. This CDR3 reads CSASGLAGGRHEQYF. CDR3 in DNA: TGCAGTGCTAGTGGACTAGCGGGAGGGAGGCACGAGCAGTACTTC.